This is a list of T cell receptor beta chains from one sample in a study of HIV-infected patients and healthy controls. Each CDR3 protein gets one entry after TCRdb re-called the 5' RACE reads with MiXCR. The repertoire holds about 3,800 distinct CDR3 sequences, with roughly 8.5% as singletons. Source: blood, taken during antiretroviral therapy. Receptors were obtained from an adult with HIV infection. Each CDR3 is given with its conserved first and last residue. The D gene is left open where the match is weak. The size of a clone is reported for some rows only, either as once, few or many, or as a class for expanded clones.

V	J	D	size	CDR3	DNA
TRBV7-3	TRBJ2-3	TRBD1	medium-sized	CASSLLGTDMSTDTQYF	TGTGCCAGCAGCTTATTGGGGACAGACATGAGCACAGATACGCAGTATTTT
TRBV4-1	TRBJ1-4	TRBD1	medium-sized	CASSQETGDDEKLFF	TGCGCCAGCAGCCAAGAGACAGGGGACGATGAAAAACTGTTTTTT
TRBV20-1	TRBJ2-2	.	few	CSAREGGTGELFF	TGCAGTGCTAGAGAAGGTGGCACCGGGGAGCTGTTTTTT
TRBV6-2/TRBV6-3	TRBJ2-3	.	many	CASSEPGLATQYF	TGTGCCAGCAGTGAACCGGGACTCGCTACGCAGTATTTT
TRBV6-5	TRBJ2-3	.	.	CASSYGPFRDTQYF	TGTGCCAGCAGTTACGGACCGTTCCGGGATACGCAGTATTTT
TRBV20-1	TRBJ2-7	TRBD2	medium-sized	CSARGGLAGTRSYEQYF	TGCAGTGCTAGAGGGGGACTAGCGGGGACCCGTTCCTACGAGCAGTACTTC
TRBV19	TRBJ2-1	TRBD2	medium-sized	CASSVSGGADEQFF	TGTGCCAGTAGTGTCAGCGGGGGGGCTGATGAGCAGTTCTTC
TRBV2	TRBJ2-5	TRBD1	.	CASTGTGETQYF	TGTGCCAGCACCGGGACAGGGGAGACCCAGTACTTC
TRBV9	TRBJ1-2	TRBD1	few	CASSVAPDRVRYGYTF	TGTGCCAGCAGCGTAGCCCCGGACAGGGTACGCTATGGCTACACCTTC
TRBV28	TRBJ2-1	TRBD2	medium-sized	CASSPWGGRNNEQFF	TGTGCCAGCAGTCCATGGGGGGGGAGGAACAATGAGCAGTTCTTC
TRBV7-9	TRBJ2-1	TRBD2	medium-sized	CATVLVGGGAHNEQFF	TGTGCCACCGTCCTGGTAGGCGGGGGGGCACACAATGAGCAGTTCTTC
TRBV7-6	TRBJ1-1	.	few	CASSLGDNLNTEAFF	TGTGCCAGCAGCTTAGGAGACAACCTGAACACTGAAGCTTTCTTT
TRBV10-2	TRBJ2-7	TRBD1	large	CASSEIGQDRYEQYF	TGCGCCAGCAGTGAAATCGGACAGGACCGCTACGAGCAGTACTTC